These 10 T cell receptor beta chains share one sample of origin, sequenced in a study of cytomegalovirus exposure and HLA in healthy donors. Measured with immunoSEQ multiplex PCR; TCRdb has only the in-frame clones, and not every one. The table includes under 200,000 clones, about 89% detected once. The sample consisted of PBMCs. All receptors derive from a young woman in good health and CMV-seropositive.

The chain uses TRBV4-3 and TRBJ2-7; 8 bases map to TRBD1. CDR3 length: 14 residues. The germline CDR1 and CDR2 sequences are LGHNA and YSLEER. The trim removed 0 bases at V and 5 bases at J, leaving 3 bases unmatched. The CDR3 reads CASSQDRGLNEQYF. CDR3 DNA: TGCGCCAGCAGCCAAGACAGGGGGCTGAACGAGCAGTACTTC.

The V gene is TRBV10-1, the J gene TRBJ2-7; 7 nucleotides align to TRBD1. This CDR3 has 16 amino acids. Germline loops: CDR1 WNHNN, CDR2 SYGVQD (reference sequence). Losses at the gene ends were 11 bases for V and 0 bases for J; bases not matched to a gene: 16. The CDR3 DNA follows: TGCGCCGGCACAGGGGAATCTACCGCCCTCTCCTACGAGCAGTACTTC. Protein sequence: CAGTGESTALSYEQYF.

In nucleotides, the CDR3 is TGTGCCAGCAGCTCTAGCGGGGGGCGCTCCTACGAGCAGTACTTC. Translating it yields CASSSSGGRSYEQYF. The chain employs TRBV7-2 and TRBJ2-7, with 11 bases aligning to TRBD2. This CDR3 contains 15 residues. Losses at the gene ends were 4 bases for V and 0 bases for J; bases not matched to a gene: 2. Germline V lookup: CDR1 SGHTA, CDR2 FQGNSA.

The count of this clone is one. The chain is built from TRBV18 and TRBJ2-7; 9 positions agree with TRBD1. This CDR3 comprises 13 residues. V lost 2 bases and J lost 7; bases outside the gene matches: 3. Germline V gene data show CDR1 as KGHSH and CDR2 as LQKENI. The CDR3 sequence: CASSPGTGREQYF. For the CDR3, the DNA is TGTGCCAGCTCACCAGGGACAGGGAGAGAGCAGTACTTC.

The gene calls are TRBV19 and TRBJ1-4, with 8 bases fitting TRBD1. After removal of 5 bases from V and 5 bases from J, the junction contained 13 bases not matched to a gene. Germline CDR1 reads LNHDA; CDR2 reads SQIVND (reference sequence). The CDR3 sequence is 17 residues long. The CDR3 reads CASSPTGTGGINEKLFF. CDR3 sequence (DNA): TGTGCCAGTAGTCCGACCGGGACAGGAGGGATAAATGAAAAACTGTTTTTT.

The chain carries TRBV27 and TRBJ2-1; 8 bases line up with TRBD2. The ends lost 8 bases at V and 4 bases at J; junction bases unmatched: 7. Germline V CDR1 and CDR2: MNHEY, SMNVEV (reference sequence). The CDR3 spans 14 residues. In DNA form, the CDR3 reads TGTGCCAGCGGGCCTAGCGGGCGGTACAATGAGCAGTTCTTC. It codes for CASGPSGRYNEQFF.

The chain carries TRBV6-5 and TRBJ2-2, with D possibly being TRBD1 (6 bases). The CDR3 is 13 residues long. Germline lookup yields CDR1 MNHEY and CDR2 SVGAGI. Trimming took off 2 bases at V and 7 bases at J, with 8 bases between the two ends. The CDR3 protein is CASSYARGGELFF. The CDR3 DNA is TGTGCCAGCAGTTACGCCAGGGGCGGGGAGCTGTTTTTT.

This clone was found once. The chain employs TRBV10-2 and TRBJ1-2, with no clear D. Trimming took off 1 base at V and 8 bases at J, with 17 bases between the two ends. CDR1 WSHSY and CDR2 SAAADI come from the germline V gene. The CDR3 totals 15 residues. CDR3 in amino acids: CASSELPGPVRGYTF. The CDR3 DNA is TGCGCCAGCAGTGAGTTACCAGGCCCCGTACGAGGCTACACCTTC.

This clone was counted a single time. J is TRBJ2-3 and V is TRBV5-5, with 14 positions matching TRBD2. CDR3 length: 19 residues. CDR1 and CDR2 from the germline V gene are SGHKS and YYEKEE (reference sequence). With V trimmed by 2 bases and J by 4 bases, 12 bases remained unmatched. CDR3 in DNA: TGTGCCAGCAGCTTACGACTAGCGGGAGGGCCAGGTTACGCAGATACGCAGTATTTT. Encoded protein: CASSLRLAGGPGYADTQYF.

The V and J genes are TRBV5-1 and TRBJ2-5, with no clear D. Trimming cost V 4 bases and J 4 bases, with 14 bases left between them. CDR3 size: 14 residues. CDR1 is SGHRS, CDR2 YFSETQ, per germline. CDR3 protein: CASSAQSSGETQYF. The DNA for the CDR3 is TGCGCCAGCAGCGCCCAGTCGTCAGGAGAGACCCAGTACTTC.